The T cell receptor beta chain under discussion was sequenced for a study of blood T cell repertoires in COVID-19. Recovered status applied to Cohort 3 donors who had two consecutive negative PCRs. It also applied to those with clearance or with symptom resolution. The protocol was immunoSEQ multiplex PCR, while the TCRdb copy is restricted to in-frame clones and leaves out a portion. The profile shows a few hundred thousand clones, roughly 84% of them singletons. V was pared by 5 bases and J by 7 bases, with 11 bases between. Germline assignment: CDR1 LNHNV and CDR2 YYDKDF (reference sequence). The CDR3 has 13 residues.

Material for sequencing was PBMCs or T cells enriched from blood (not recorded which). This clonotype was sampled from a man aged 50 or older who had recovered from COVID-19. The rearrangement uses TRBV15 and TRBJ2-2; D may be TRBD1 (5 bases). CDR3 nucleotide sequence: TGTGCCACCAGCCTGGGGCCTTTCGGGGAGCTGTTTTTT. It encodes CATSLGPFGELFF.